This TCR beta chain was sequenced in a study of metastatic and nonmetastatic thyroid tumors. As for the study in general: Across blood and tumor or nodule tissue, repertoires from malignant and benign thyroid patients were compared with one another. The study's findings and limits: Patients with malignant thyroid tumors reportedly had significantly higher TCR beta diversity than those with benign nodules, in blood and tumor.

All patients reached thyroid surgery having received no treatment beforehand. MiXCR reprocessed the PCR reads for TCRdb. The sample holds 50,000 or so clones, roughly a fifth seen once. Trimming took off 3 bases at V and 0 bases at J, with 10 bases between the two ends. Germline assignment: CDR1 DFQATT and CDR2 SNEGSKA (reference sequence). CDR3 length: 14 residues. Many counts were recorded for this clone. Its antigen is currently unknown. Sequencing input: blood. The TCR was taken from a male donor with papillary thyroid cancer or a benign thyroid nodule (not recorded which). Some clones in this sample may be carry-over from other donors' samples. The V and J genes are TRBV20-1 and TRBJ2-3, with D possibly being TRBD1 (5 bases). As DNA, the CDR3 is TGCAGTGCTAGTAACAGGAAAAGCACAGATACGCAGTATTTT. This codes for CSASNRKSTDTQYF.